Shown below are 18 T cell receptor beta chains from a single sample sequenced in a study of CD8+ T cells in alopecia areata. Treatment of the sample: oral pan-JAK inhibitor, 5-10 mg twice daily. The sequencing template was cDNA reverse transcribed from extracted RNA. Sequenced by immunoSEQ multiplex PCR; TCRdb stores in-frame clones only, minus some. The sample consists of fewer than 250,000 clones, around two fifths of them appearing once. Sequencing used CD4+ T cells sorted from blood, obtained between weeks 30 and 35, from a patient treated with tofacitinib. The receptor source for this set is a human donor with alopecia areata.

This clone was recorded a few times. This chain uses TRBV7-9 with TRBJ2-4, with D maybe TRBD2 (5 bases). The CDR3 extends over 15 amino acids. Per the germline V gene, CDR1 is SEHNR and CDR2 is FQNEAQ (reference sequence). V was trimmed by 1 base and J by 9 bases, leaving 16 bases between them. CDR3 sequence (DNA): TGTGCCAGCAGCTTAGGGGCGCGGACTGTGGGCATTCAGTACTTC. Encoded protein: CASSLGARTVGIQYF.

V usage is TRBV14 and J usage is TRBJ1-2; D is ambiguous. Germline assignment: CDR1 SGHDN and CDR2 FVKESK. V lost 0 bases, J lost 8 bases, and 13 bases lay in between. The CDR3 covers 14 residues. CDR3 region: CASSQEMGGRGYTF. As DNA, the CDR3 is TGTGCCAGCAGCCAAGAAATGGGCGGGAGAGGCTACACCTTC.

CDR3 protein: CASSLTGRGYGYTF. The CDR3 DNA sequence: TGTGCCAGCAGTTTAACAGGGCGAGGGTATGGCTACACCTTC. V is TRBV27 and J is TRBJ1-2; TRBD1 might be the D (6 bases). The CDR3 spans 14 residues. Germline-derived CDR1 and CDR2 are MNHEY and SMNVEV (reference sequence). Between the trimmed V and J ends, which lost 2 bases and 5 bases, there was a span of 12 bases.

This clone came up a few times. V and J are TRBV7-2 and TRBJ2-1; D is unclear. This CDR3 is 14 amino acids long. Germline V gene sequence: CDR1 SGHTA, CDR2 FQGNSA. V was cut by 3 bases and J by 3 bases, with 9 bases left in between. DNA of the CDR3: TGTGCCAGCAGCTTCGTGGGGATCTACAATGAGCAGTTCTTC. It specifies CASSFVGIYNEQFF.

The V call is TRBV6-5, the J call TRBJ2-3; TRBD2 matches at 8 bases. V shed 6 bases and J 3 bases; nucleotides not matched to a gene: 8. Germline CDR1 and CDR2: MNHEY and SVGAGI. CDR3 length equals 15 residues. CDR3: CASSVGLEVTDTQYF. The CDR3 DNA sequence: TGTGCCAGCAGCGTGGGACTAGAAGTAACAGATACGCAGTATTTT.

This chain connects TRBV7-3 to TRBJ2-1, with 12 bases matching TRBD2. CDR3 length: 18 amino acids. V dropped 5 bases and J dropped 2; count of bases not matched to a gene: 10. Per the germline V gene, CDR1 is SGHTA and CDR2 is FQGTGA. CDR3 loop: CASSIETSGGQTYNEQFF. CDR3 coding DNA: TGTGCCAGCAGCATTGAGACTAGCGGGGGCCAAACCTACAATGAGCAGTTCTTC.

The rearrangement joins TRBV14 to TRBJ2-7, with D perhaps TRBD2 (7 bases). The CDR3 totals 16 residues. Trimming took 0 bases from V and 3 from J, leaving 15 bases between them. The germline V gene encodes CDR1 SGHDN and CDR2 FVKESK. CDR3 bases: TGTGCCAGCAGCCAAGAGGGGGGGCGACGGAACTACGAGCAGTACTTC. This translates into CASSQEGGRRNYEQYF.

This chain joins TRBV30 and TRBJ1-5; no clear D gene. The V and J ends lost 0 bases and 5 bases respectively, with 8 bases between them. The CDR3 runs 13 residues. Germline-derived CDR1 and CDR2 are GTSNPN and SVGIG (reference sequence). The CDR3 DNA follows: TGTGCCTGGAGTGTAGCCGGACATCAGCCCCAGCATTTT. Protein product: CAWSVAGHQPQHF.

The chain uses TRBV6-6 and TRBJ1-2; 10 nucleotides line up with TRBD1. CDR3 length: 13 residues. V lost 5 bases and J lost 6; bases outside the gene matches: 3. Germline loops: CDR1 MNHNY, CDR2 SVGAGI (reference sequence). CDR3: CASSTGQGNGYTF. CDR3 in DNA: TGTGCCAGCAGTACGGGACAGGGGAATGGCTACACCTTC.

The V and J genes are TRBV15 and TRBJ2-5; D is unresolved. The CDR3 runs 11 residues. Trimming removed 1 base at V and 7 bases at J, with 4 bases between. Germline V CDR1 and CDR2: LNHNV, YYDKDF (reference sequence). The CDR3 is CATSRGGTQYF. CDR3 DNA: TGTGCCACCAGCAGAGGGGGGACCCAGTACTTC.

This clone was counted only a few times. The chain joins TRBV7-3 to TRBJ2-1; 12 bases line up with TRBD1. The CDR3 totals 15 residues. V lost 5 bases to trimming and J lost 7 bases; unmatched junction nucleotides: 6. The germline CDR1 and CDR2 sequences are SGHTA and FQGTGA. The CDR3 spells CASSRDRGLVNEQFF. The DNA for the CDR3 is TGTGCCAGCAGCCGGGACAGGGGGCTAGTGAATGAGCAGTTCTTC.

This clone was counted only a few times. The CDR3 DNA reads TGCGCCAGCAGCAGTGGAGGGGCGAACACTGAAGCTTTCTTT. Protein sequence: CASSSGGANTEAFF. This chain uses TRBV5-1 with TRBJ1-1, with TRBD1 as a possible D gene (5 bases). This CDR3 comprises 14 residues. In germline, CDR1 is SGHRS, CDR2 YFSETQ. V lost 4 bases and J 1 base, leaving 11 bases between the germline ends.

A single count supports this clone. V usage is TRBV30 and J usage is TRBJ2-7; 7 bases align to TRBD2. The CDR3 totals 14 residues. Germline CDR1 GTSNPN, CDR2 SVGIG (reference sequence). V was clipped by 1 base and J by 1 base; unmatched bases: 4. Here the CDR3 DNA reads TGTGCCTGGAGTGCCTGGACTAGTTCCTACGAGCAGTACTTC. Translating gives CAWSAWTSSYEQYF.

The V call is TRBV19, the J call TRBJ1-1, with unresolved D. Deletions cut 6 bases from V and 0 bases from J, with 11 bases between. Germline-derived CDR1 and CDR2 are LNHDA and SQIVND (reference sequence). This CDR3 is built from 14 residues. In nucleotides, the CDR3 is TGTGCCAGTAGCTGGGCAGGACTGAACACTGAAGCTTTCTTT. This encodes CASSWAGLNTEAFF. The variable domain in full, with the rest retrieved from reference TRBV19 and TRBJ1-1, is DGGITQSPKYLFRKEGQNVTLSCEQNLNHDAMYWYRQDPGQGLRLIYYSQIVNDFQKGDIAEGYSVSREKKESFPLTVTSAQKNPTAFYLCASSWAGLNTEAFFGQGTRLTVV.

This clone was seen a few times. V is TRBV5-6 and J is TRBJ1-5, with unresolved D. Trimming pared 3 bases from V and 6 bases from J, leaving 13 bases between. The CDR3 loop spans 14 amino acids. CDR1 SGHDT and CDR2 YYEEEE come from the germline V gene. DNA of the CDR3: TGTGCCAGCAGCTCTAAAAGTGATCGTCAGCCCCAGCATTTT. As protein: CASSSKSDRQPQHF.

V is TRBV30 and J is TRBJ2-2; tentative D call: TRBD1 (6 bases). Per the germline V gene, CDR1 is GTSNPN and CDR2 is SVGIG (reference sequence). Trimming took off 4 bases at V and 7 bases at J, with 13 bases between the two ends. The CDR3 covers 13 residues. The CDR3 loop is CAWMSGVGGELFF. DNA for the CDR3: TGTGCCTGGATGTCAGGGGTCGGCGGGGAGCTGTTTTTT.

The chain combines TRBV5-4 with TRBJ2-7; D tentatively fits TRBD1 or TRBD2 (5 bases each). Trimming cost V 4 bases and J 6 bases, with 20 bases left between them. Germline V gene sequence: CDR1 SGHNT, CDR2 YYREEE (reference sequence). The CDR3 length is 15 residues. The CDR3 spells CASSLKGTEGVEQYF. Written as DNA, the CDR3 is TGTGCCAGCAGCCTCAAGGGGACGGAAGGTGTCGAGCAGTACTTC.

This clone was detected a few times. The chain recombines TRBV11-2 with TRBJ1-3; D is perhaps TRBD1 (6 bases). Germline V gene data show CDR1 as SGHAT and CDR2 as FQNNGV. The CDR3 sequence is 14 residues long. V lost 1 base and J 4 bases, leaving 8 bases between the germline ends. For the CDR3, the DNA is TGTGCCAGCAGCTTAGGGACAGCCGGAAACACCATATATTTT. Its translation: CASSLGTAGNTIYF.